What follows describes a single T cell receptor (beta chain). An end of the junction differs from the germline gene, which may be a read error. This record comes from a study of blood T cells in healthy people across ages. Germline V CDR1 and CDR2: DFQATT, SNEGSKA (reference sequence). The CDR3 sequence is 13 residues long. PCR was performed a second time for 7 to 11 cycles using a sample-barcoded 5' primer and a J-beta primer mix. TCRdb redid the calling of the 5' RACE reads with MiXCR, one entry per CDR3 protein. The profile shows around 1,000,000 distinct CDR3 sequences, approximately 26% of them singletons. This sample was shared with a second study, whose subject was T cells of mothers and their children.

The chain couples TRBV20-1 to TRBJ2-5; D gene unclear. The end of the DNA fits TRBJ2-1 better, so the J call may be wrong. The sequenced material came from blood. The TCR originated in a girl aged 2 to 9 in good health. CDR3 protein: CSATSDSHNEQFF. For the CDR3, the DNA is TGCAGTGCTACATCCGACTCCCACAATGAGCAGTTCTTC.